The rows below give T cell receptor beta chains drawn from one sample of a study of neoadjuvant nivolumab and ipilimumab in lung cancer. Only in-frame clones appear in the TCRdb table, and some are missing; sequencing was by immunoSEQ multiplex PCR. The sample carries tens of thousands of clones, 75% to 95% recorded once. The sequencing used peripheral blood, collected after neoadjuvant nivolumab, alone or with ipilimumab, at or shortly before surgery. The receptor set was obtained from an adult with non-small cell lung cancer. Both conserved end residues are part of each CDR3. D genes are given only for firm matches. Clone size, where shown, is once, few, many, or a class for clones that have expanded.

v_call	j_call	clone_size	cdr3_length	d_call	cdr3_aa	cdr3_nt
TRBV7-2	TRBJ1-3	-	13	-	CASSFRDGNTIYF	TGTGCCAGCAGCTTCAGGGATGGAAACACCATATATTTT
TRBV6-5	TRBJ1-2	-	15	-	CASSLQGFGGYGYTF	TGTGCCAGCAGTTTACAGGGATTCGGGGGCTATGGCTACACCTTC
TRBV7-8	TRBJ1-4	-	14	-	CASSLKTINEKLFF	TGTGCCAGCAGCTTAAAAACTATCAATGAAAAACTGTTTTTT
TRBV5-6	TRBJ1-2	-	13	-	CASSLEGLHGYTF	TGTGCCAGCAGCTTAGAAGGATTGCATGGCTACACCTTC
TRBV7-9	TRBJ1-6	-	15	TRBD1	CASSPRPGTGLPLHF	TGTGCCAGCAGCCCCCGGCCCGGGACAGGGCTACCCCTCCACTTT
TRBV29-1	TRBJ2-2	-	14	TRBD1	CSVQGAANTGELFF	TGCAGCGTCCAGGGGGCAGCGAACACCGGGGAGCTGTTTTTT
TRBV19	TRBJ2-3	-	14	TRBD1	CASSHTGGEDTQYF	TGTGCCAGTAGCCATACAGGGGGTGAAGATACGCAGTATTTT
TRBV27	TRBJ2-5	-	14	TRBD1	CASSIQGGQETQYF	TGTGCCAGCAGTATACAGGGGGGTCAAGAGACCCAGTACTTC
TRBV29-1	TRBJ2-6	once	16	-	CSVAGTQSSGANVLTF	TGCAGCGTTGCAGGGACGCAGAGCTCTGGGGCCAACGTCCTGACTTTC
TRBV4-3	TRBJ1-1	-	16	-	CASSQTIGRPGTEAFF	TGCGCCAGCAGCCAAACGATCGGCAGGCCAGGCACTGAAGCTTTCTTT
TRBV5-1	TRBJ1-1	-	13	-	CASSADLNTEAFF	TGCGCCAGCAGCGCCGACCTGAACACTGAAGCTTTCTTT
TRBV11-2	TRBJ2-1	once	15	-	CASSPRTLVLSEQFF	TGTGCCAGCAGCCCCCGAACTCTAGTGCTAAGTGAGCAGTTCTTC
TRBV28	TRBJ1-2	-	14	-	CASTPGDLFYGYTF	TGTGCCAGCACCCCCGGGGACCTATTCTATGGCTACACCTTC
TRBV11-3	TRBJ2-1	-	16	TRBD2	CASSFGGSGGGNEQFF	TGTGCCAGCAGCTTTGGGGGTAGCGGGGGTGGGAATGAGCAGTTCTTC
TRBV6-5	TRBJ1-1	-	15	-	CASSPTGGRVIEAFF	TGTGCCAGCAGTCCTACCGGGGGGCGCGTTATTGAAGCTTTCTTT
TRBV6-5	TRBJ1-2	-	12	TRBD1	CASSWDRGGYTF	TGTGCCAGCAGTTGGGACAGGGGGGGCTACACCTTC
TRBV10-3	TRBJ1-6	-	15	-	CAISESGEADSPLHF	TGTGCCATCAGTGAGTCAGGGGAAGCGGATTCACCCCTCCACTTT
TRBV6-5	TRBJ2-5	once	14	-	CASSSDRRGETQYF	TGTGCCAGCAGCTCCGACAGGAGGGGGGAGACCCAGTACTTC
TRBV5-1	TRBJ2-3	-	16	TRBD2	CASRIPSGGNTDTQYF	TGCGCCAGCAGAATCCCTAGCGGGGGGAACACAGATACGCAGTATTTT
TRBV5-1	TRBJ2-5	-	15	-	CASSLTVGTQETQYF	TGCGCCAGCAGCTTGACGGTGGGTACTCAAGAGACCCAGTACTTC
TRBV4-1	TRBJ1-2	-	14	-	CASSPRQGNYGYTF	TGCGCCAGCAGCCCCCGCCAGGGGAACTATGGCTACACCTTC
TRBV7-9	TRBJ1-5	-	13	-	CASTQGGYQPQHF	TGTGCCAGCACCCAAGGGGGGTATCAGCCCCAGCATTTT
TRBV5-8	TRBJ1-2	-	14	-	CASSSFLWTEGYTF	TGTGCCAGCAGCTCTTTCCTTTGGACGGAAGGCTACACCTTC
TRBV13	TRBJ2-7	-	14	-	CASSPGESSYEQYF	TGTGCCAGCAGCCCGGGAGAATCCTCCTACGAGCAGTACTTC
TRBV7-9	TRBJ2-2	-	15	-	CASSLGGADTGELFF	TGTGCCAGCAGCTTAGGGGGGGCGGACACCGGGGAGCTGTTTTTT
TRBV5-4	TRBJ2-7	-	15	-	CASSISAALAYEQYF	TGTGCCAGCAGCATTTCAGCGGCCCTAGCCTACGAGCAGTACTTC
TRBV6-5	TRBJ1-1	-	16	-	CASSYGDPRGNTEAFF	TGTGCCAGCAGTTATGGGGACCCCCGGGGGAACACTGAAGCTTTCTTT
TRBV9	TRBJ1-6	-	14	-	CASSVGTNNSPLHF	TGTGCCAGCAGCGTAGGGACAAATAATTCACCCCTCCACTTT
TRBV7-8	TRBJ2-3	-	15	-	CASSSEPGSTDTQYF	TGTGCCAGCAGCTCGGAGCCAGGGAGCACAGATACGCAGTATTTT
TRBV29-1	TRBJ2-1	-	13	TRBD2	CSVLAGGYNEQFF	TGCAGCGTTCTAGCGGGGGGCTACAATGAGCAGTTCTTC
TRBV2	TRBJ1-5	-	13	TRBD1	CASMGQPGQPQHF	TGTGCCAGCATGGGACAGCCGGGACAGCCCCAGCATTTT
TRBV5-6	TRBJ2-5	-	14	-	CASSLERGQETQYF	TGTGCCAGCAGCTTGGAACGGGGGCAAGAGACCCAGTACTTC
TRBV5-1	TRBJ2-7	-	14	-	CASSSSTRGYEQYF	TGCGCCAGCAGCAGCTCTACCAGGGGATACGAGCAGTACTTC
TRBV5-1	TRBJ1-3	-	14	-	CASSLDSSGNTIYF	TGCGCCAGCAGCTTGGACAGCTCTGGAAACACCATATATTTT
TRBV5-1	TRBJ1-2	-	14	-	CASSYRDTNYGYTF	TGCGCCAGCAGCTACCGGGACACTAACTATGGCTACACCTTC
TRBV5-1	TRBJ2-5	-	14	-	CASSSYRDRETQYF	TGCGCCAGCAGCTCCTACAGGGACCGAGAGACCCAGTACTTC
TRBV5-1	TRBJ1-6	-	15	TRBD1	CASSQGQGGNSPLHF	TGCGCCAGCAGCCAAGGACAGGGAGGTAACTCACCCCTCCACTTT
TRBV12-5	TRBJ1-5	-	14	-	CASEFGQPNQPQHF	TGTGCTAGTGAATTCGGACAGCCCAATCAGCCCCAGCATTTT
TRBV5-1	TRBJ2-3	few	15	TRBD1	CASSLGDRVPDTQYF	TGCGCCAGCAGCTTGGGGGACAGGGTGCCAGATACGCAGTATTTT
TRBV11-1	TRBJ2-7	once	15	TRBD1	CASSFTGQVAYEQYF	TGTGCCAGCAGTTTTACCGGACAGGTAGCCTACGAGCAGTACTTC
TRBV5-5	TRBJ2-3	-	18	TRBD2	CASSIGLAGEAGTDTQYF	TGTGCCAGCAGCATCGGACTAGCGGGGGAGGCGGGTACAGATACGCAGTATTTT
TRBV7-8	TRBJ1-1	-	15	-	CASSLGPTRWTEAFF	TGTGCCAGCAGCTTAGGACCGACTAGGTGGACTGAAGCTTTCTTT
TRBV13	TRBJ2-3	-	17	TRBD1	CASSLASGTGGADTQYF	TGTGCCAGCAGCTTAGCATCCGGGACAGGGGGAGCAGATACGCAGTATTTT
TRBV5-4	TRBJ2-3	-	14	-	CASSLRGATDTQYF	TGTGCCAGCAGCTTGCGGGGGGCCACAGATACGCAGTATTTT
TRBV4-2	TRBJ1-5	-	17	-	CASSQELRSYSNQPQHF	TGTGCCAGCAGCCAAGAGCTCAGAAGTTATAGCAATCAGCCCCAGCATTTT
TRBV7-8	TRBJ1-2	-	15	-	CASSLVGTANYGYTF	TGTGCCAGCAGCTTAGTAGGGACGGCTAACTATGGCTACACCTTC
TRBV11-1	TRBJ2-1	-	14	TRBD2	CASSLGGTYNEQFF	TGTGCCAGCAGCTTGGGGGGGACCTACAATGAGCAGTTCTTC
TRBV5-4	TRBJ1-3	-	15	-	CASSLAAGGGNTIYF	TGTGCCAGCAGCTTGGCGGCAGGAGGTGGAAACACCATATATTTT
TRBV20-1	TRBJ2-5	-	11	-	CSAQIEETQYF	TGCAGTGCGCAAATTGAGGAGACCCAGTACTTC
TRBV2	TRBJ2-1	-	14	TRBD2	CASSVSGGFNEQFF	TGTGCCAGCAGTGTTAGCGGGGGGTTTAATGAGCAGTTCTTC
TRBV29-1	TRBJ1-2	-	11	TRBD1	CSVRQGGGYTF	TGCAGCGTTCGACAGGGGGGTGGCTACACCTTC
TRBV11-3	TRBJ2-1	-	13	TRBD1	CASSLGQGNEQFF	TGTGCCAGCAGCTTAGGACAGGGCAATGAGCAGTTCTTC
TRBV4-1	TRBJ1-3	-	14	TRBD1	CASSQGDSRNTIYF	TGCGCCAGCAGCCAAGGGGACAGCAGAAACACCATATATTTT
TRBV5-5	TRBJ2-5	-	13	-	CASSLGSEETQYF	TGTGCCAGCAGCTTAGGAAGCGAAGAGACCCAGTACTTC
TRBV7-2	TRBJ1-1	-	15	TRBD1	CASSFQGVGNTEAFF	TGTGCCAGCAGCTTTCAGGGGGTCGGGAACACTGAAGCTTTCTTT